What follows are 12 T cell receptor beta chains derived from one specimen sequenced in a study of blood T cell repertoires in COVID-19. Data came from immunoSEQ multiplex PCR; TCRdb stores just in-frame clones and leaves some out. The profile covers about 210,000 clones, with around 89% appearing a single time and 2% to 3% taken by the ten largest. Sequenced: PBMCs or T cells enriched from blood (not recorded which). Receptor source: a woman aged 35 to 49 with acute COVID-19.

The V and J genes are TRBV5-4 and TRBJ1-2; TRBD1 agrees at 8 bases. This CDR3 spans 15 amino acids. Germline loops: CDR1 SGHNT, CDR2 YYREEE (reference sequence). With V trimmed by 3 bases and J by 5 bases, 9 bases remained unmatched. CDR3 DNA sequence: TGTGCCAGCAGCTCCACAGGGGGAACTAGGTATGGCTACACCTTC. This codes for CASSSTGGTRYGYTF.

The rearrangement links TRBV5-4 to TRBJ1-1, with D possibly TRBD1 on 6 matching bases. The CDR3 loop spans 15 amino acids. Trimming removed 1 base at V and 1 base at J, with 11 bases between. Per germline, CDR1 SGHNT and CDR2 YYREEE (reference sequence). The CDR3 spells CASSLPGVGNTEAFF. Written as DNA, the CDR3 is TGTGCCAGCAGCTTGCCAGGGGTCGGGAACACTGAAGCTTTCTTT.

The chain has TRBV29-1 and TRBJ1-3; D is unclear. Germline-derived CDR1 and CDR2 are SQVTM and ANQGSEA. The CDR3 has 12 amino acids. V was cut by 4 bases and J by 0 bases, with 4 bases left in between. Here the CDR3 reads CSVGSSGNTIYF. DNA for the CDR3: TGCAGCGTTGGTAGCTCTGGAAACACCATATATTTT.

The chain is built from TRBV29-1 and TRBJ1-1, with 7 bases identical to TRBD1. Trimming took 7 bases from V and 2 from J; bases not matched to a gene: 16. CDR3 length: 16 residues. Germline CDR1 and CDR2: SQVTM and ANQGSEA. The chain's CDR3 is CSATPGRQGLNTEAFF. The DNA of the CDR3 is TGCAGCGCCACGCCGGGGCGACAGGGTCTCAACACTGAAGCTTTCTTT.

For this clone: This sample also contains other DNA sequences that code for the same CDR3. The chain combines TRBV18 with TRBJ2-1; D is unresolved. The CDR3 has 14 amino acids. V was cut by 3 bases and J by 2 bases, with 8 bases left in between. Germline V gives CDR1 KGHSH, CDR2 LQKENI. The CDR3 bases are TGTGCCAGCTCACCGCGCGGCGCCTACAATGAGCAGTTCTTC. It translates to CASSPRGAYNEQFF.

This clone is a singleton in its sample. Other nucleotide sequences from this sample produce the same CDR3. The chain links TRBV5-6 to TRBJ2-3, with D uncertain. CDR3 length: 11 amino acids. Germline V gene data show CDR1 as SGHDT and CDR2 as YYEEEE. The V end lost 2 bases, the J end lost 6 bases, and 4 bases lay between the germline ends. CDR3 DNA: TGTGCCAGCAGCTTCAGGGATACGCAGTATTTT. Translation: CASSFRDTQYF.

The chain employs TRBV2 and TRBJ1-1, with D possibly being TRBD1 (6 bases). V was shortened by 6 bases and J by 7 bases, with 12 bases between the two germline ends. Per germline, CDR1 SNHLY and CDR2 FYNNEI. The CDR3 sequence is 12 residues long. CDR3 bases: TGTGCCAGCAGGCCCGGACAGAGTGAAGCTTTCTTT. This gives the protein CASRPGQSEAFF.

This clone was counted once. The chain combines TRBV5-1 with TRBJ1-1, with D possibly TRBD1 on 5 matching bases. Between the trimmed V and J ends, which lost 3 bases and 1 base, there was a span of 10 bases. The CDR3 is 14 residues long. Germline V gene data show CDR1 as SGHRS and CDR2 as YFSETQ. In DNA form, the CDR3 reads TGCGCCAGCAGCTACAGGTCGGCGAACACTGAAGCTTTCTTT. Residues: CASSYRSANTEAFF.

The chain recombines TRBV6-2 or TRBV6-3 with TRBJ1-5; possible D gene TRBD1, 6 bases. This CDR3 has 13 residues. Germline V CDR1 and CDR2: MNHEY, SVGEGT. Trimming left V 6 bases short and J 7 bases short, with 13 bases between. The CDR3 here is CASSLTGYQPQHF. As DNA, the CDR3 is TGTGCCAGCAGCCTAACAGGGTACCAGCCCCAGCATTTT.

This rearrangement joins TRBV28 to TRBJ2-5, with D perhaps TRBD1 (6 bases). The CDR3 sequence is 15 residues long. Germline-derived CDR1 and CDR2 are MDHEN and SYDVKM. The V end was cut by 3 bases, the J end by 5 bases, with 16 bases between. This chain's CDR3 is CASSLPTGPGETQYF. CDR3 in DNA: TGTGCCAGCAGTTTGCCTACAGGGCCGGGGGAGACCCAGTACTTC.

This clone was detected only a few times. The rearrangement links TRBV15 to TRBJ2-3, with D unresolved. V gave up 1 base and J gave up 4 bases, with 15 bases separating them. The CDR3 has 16 residues. Germline-derived CDR1 and CDR2 are LNHNV and YYDKDF (reference sequence). The CDR3 reads CATSRGPRLAADTQYF. The CDR3 coding sequence is TGTGCCACCAGCAGAGGTCCCCGCCTGGCGGCAGATACGCAGTATTTT.

V gene TRBV11-2 combines with J gene TRBJ1-5; D is unresolved. This CDR3 has 16 amino acids. The ends were cut back, 5 bases at V and 0 bases at J, with 14 bases in the middle. CDR1 and CDR2 (germline): SGHAT, FQNNGV. In DNA form, the CDR3 reads TGTGCCAGCAGCGCAGGAGGCCCTTATAGCAATCAGCCCCAGCATTTT. Amino acids: CASSAGGPYSNQPQHF.